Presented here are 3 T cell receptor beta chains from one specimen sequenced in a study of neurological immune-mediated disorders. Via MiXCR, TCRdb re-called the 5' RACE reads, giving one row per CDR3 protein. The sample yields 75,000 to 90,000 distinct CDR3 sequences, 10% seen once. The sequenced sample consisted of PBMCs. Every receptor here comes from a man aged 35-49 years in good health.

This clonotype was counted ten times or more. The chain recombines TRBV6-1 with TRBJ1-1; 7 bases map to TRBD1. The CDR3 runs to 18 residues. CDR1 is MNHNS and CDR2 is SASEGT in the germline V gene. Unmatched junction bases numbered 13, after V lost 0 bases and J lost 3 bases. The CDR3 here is CASSEAGAGMTGYTEAFF. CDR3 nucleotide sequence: TGTGCCAGCAGTGAAGCGGGGGCGGGGATGACAGGGTACACTGAAGCTTTCTTT.

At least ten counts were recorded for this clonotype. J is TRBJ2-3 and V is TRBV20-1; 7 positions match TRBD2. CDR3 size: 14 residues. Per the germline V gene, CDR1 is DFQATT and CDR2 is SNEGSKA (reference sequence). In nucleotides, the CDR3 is TGCAGCCCCCAGGGTGCGGGAGAACTTTATACGCAGTATTTT. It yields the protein CSPQGAGELYTQYF.

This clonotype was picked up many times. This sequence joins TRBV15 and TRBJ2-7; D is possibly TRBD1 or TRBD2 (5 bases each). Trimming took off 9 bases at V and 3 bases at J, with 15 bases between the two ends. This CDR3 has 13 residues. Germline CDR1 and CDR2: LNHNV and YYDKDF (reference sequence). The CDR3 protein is CATAVGDHYEQYF. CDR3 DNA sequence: TGTGCCACGGCGGTGGGGGATCACTACGAGCAGTACTTC.